This passage covers 32 T cell receptor beta chains from one sample sequenced in a study of T cell responses to AZD1222 COVID-19 vaccine. TCRdb keeps only in-frame clones here, not all; method: immunoSEQ multiplex PCR. The repertoire holds about 100,000 clones, approximately 88% seen once, with 15% to 20% in the top ten. The sample was peripheral blood, taken on day 0 of AZD1222 vaccination. These receptors were taken from an adult in good health.

This clone was counted only a few times. Here the CDR3 reads CASSLSLGREGRAYEQYF. CDR3 nucleotide sequence: TGTGCCAGCAGCCTATCCCTGGGGCGGGAGGGCCGAGCTTACGAGCAGTACTTC. J is TRBJ2-7 and V is TRBV28; 9 nucleotides align to TRBD2. V lost 6 bases, J lost 4 bases, and 19 bases stayed unmatched. The CDR3 extends over 18 amino acids. Germline V CDR1 and CDR2: MDHEN, SYDVKM.

V usage is TRBV2 and J usage is TRBJ2-1; 7 positions match TRBD1. Trimming removed 8 bases from V and 9 bases from J; junction bases left unmatched: 10. The CDR3 is 13 residues long. The germline V gene encodes CDR1 SNHLY and CDR2 FYNNEI. The CDR3 DNA reads TGTGCCAGCCGCGTAGGGACAGATGGTGAGCAGTTCTTC. This encodes CASRVGTDGEQFF.

The chain has TRBV28 and TRBJ2-7, with 11 bases fitting TRBD2. The CDR3 has 15 amino acids. CDR1 is MDHEN, CDR2 SYDVKM, per germline. V was clipped by 9 bases and J by 0 bases; unmatched bases: 7. The CDR3 reads CASRTSGSFSYEQYF. CDR3 sequence (DNA): TGTGCCAGTCGCACTAGCGGGAGTTTCTCCTACGAGCAGTACTTC.

The V gene is TRBV5-5, the J gene TRBJ2-7, with 7 positions matching TRBD1. The CDR3 is 13 amino acids. Looked up from germline, CDR1 is SGHKS and CDR2 is YYEKEE (reference sequence). V shed 7 bases and J 2 bases; nucleotides not matched to a gene: 6. The CDR3 sequence is CASQFQGAYEQYF. The CDR3 nucleotides are TGTGCCAGCCAATTCCAGGGGGCCTACGAGCAGTACTTC.

The genes are TRBV14 and TRBJ1-3; TRBD1 matches at 7 bases. V shed 5 bases, J shed 0 bases, and the junction held 4 bases outside the gene matches. This CDR3 has 15 amino acids. CDR1 and CDR2 (germline): SGHDN, FVKESK. The CDR3, as DNA: TGTGCCAGCAGCGGGACAGCAGACTCTGGAAACACCATATATTTT. Translation: CASSGTADSGNTIYF.

This chain connects TRBV11-3 to TRBJ2-7, with D possibly matching TRBD2 (5 bases). Per the germline V gene, CDR1 is SGHNT and CDR2 is YENEEA. The length of the CDR3 is 12 residues. With 5 bases removed from V and 6 bases from J, the gap between germline ends came to 11 bases. CDR3 region: CASSGSRVEQYF. The CDR3 region has the DNA TGTGCCAGCAGCGGGAGTAGGGTCGAGCAGTACTTC. The full variable domain, its missing parts supplied by reference TRBV11-3 and TRBJ2-7, is EAGVVQSPRYKIIEKKQPVAFWCNPISGHNTLYWYLQNLGQGPELLIRYENEEAVDDSQLPKDRFSAERLKGVDSTLKIQPAELGDSAVYLCASSGSRVEQYFGPGTRLTVT.

This clone was picked up one time. The CDR3 here is CATRPRVAGGETQYF. Here the CDR3 DNA reads TGTGCCACCCGACCCCGGGTAGCGGGGGGTGAGACCCAGTACTTC. This sequence joins TRBV5-4 and TRBJ2-5; 10 bases map to TRBD2. Looked up from germline, CDR1 is SGHNT and CDR2 is YYREEE (reference sequence). With V trimmed by 9 bases and J by 5 bases, 13 bases remained unmatched. The CDR3 is 15 amino acids.

This clone was seen only a few times. The J gene is TRBJ1-5, the V gene TRBV4-3, with D perhaps TRBD1 (5 bases). Germline values: CDR1 LGHNA, CDR2 YSLEER. The V and J ends lost 3 bases and 8 bases respectively, with 11 bases between them. This CDR3 comprises 13 residues. The CDR3 loop is CASSQAGTEPQHF. The CDR3 nucleotides read TGCGCCAGCAGCCAGGCCGGGACGGAGCCCCAGCATTTT.

The genes are TRBV9 and TRBJ2-1, with TRBD2 as a possible D gene (7 bases). CDR1 is SGDLS and CDR2 is YYNGEE in the germline V gene. CDR3 size: 15 residues. Deletions cut 3 bases from V and 5 bases from J, with 15 bases between. The chain's CDR3 is CASSGEGGGNNEQFF. CDR3 DNA: TGTGCCAGCAGCGGCGAGGGGGGAGGGAACAATGAGCAGTTCTTC.

Only a few counts were recorded for this clone. This chain joins TRBV7-8 and TRBJ1-6; 7 bases map to TRBD1. CDR3 length: 12 amino acids. Germline assignment: CDR1 SGHVS and CDR2 FQNEAQ. After removal of 5 bases from V and 13 bases from J, the junction contained 5 bases not matched to a gene. The CDR3 loop reads CASSPGGRPLHF. CDR3 coding DNA: TGTGCCAGCAGCCCAGGGGGGCGGCCCCTCCACTTT.

The DNA for the CDR3 is TGTGCCAGTAGTAATCCCATGGTTCCTACAGATACGCAGTATTTT. Its protein product is CASSNPMVPTDTQYF. The chain joins TRBV19 to TRBJ2-3; D is undetermined. V was shortened by 4 bases and J by 3 bases, with 14 bases between the two germline ends. This CDR3 has 15 amino acids. CDR1 and CDR2 (germline): LNHDA, SQIVND (reference sequence).

This chain uses TRBV3-1 (or the pseudogene TRBV3-2) with TRBJ1-4; D uncertain. The CDR3 is 17 amino acids. V was cut by 0 bases and J by 2 bases, with 13 bases left in between. Germline V gene lookup returns CDR1 LGHDT and CDR2 YNNKEL (reference sequence). CDR3 in amino acids: CASSQDRGLWTNEKLFF. The CDR3 nucleotides read TGTGCCAGCAGCCAAGATCGGGGTTTATGGACTAATGAAAAACTGTTTTTT.

This clone showed up just once. CDR3 in amino acids: CASSTGLGLDEQFF. As DNA, the CDR3 is TGTGCCAGCAGCACCGGACTGGGTTTGGATGAGCAGTTCTTC. The J gene is TRBJ2-1, the V gene TRBV5-6, with D maybe TRBD2 (5 bases). Germline-derived CDR1 and CDR2 are SGHDT and YYEEEE. Trimming pared 4 bases from V and 8 bases from J, leaving 16 bases between. The CDR3 length is 14 residues.

The V call is TRBV10-3, the J call TRBJ1-4; D is unclear. With 4 bases removed from V and 5 bases from J, the gap between germline ends came to 11 bases. CDR3 length: 14 amino acids. Germline V gene lookup returns CDR1 ENHRY and CDR2 SYGVKD. As DNA, the CDR3 is TGTGCCATCAGTGCTGGGTCGAGAAATGAAAAACTGTTTTTT. Its translation: CAISAGSRNEKLFF.

The CDR3 spells CASSLTGLDVPQHF. The CDR3 coding sequence is TGTGCCAGCAGTCTAACAGGCCTCGATGTGCCCCAGCATTTT. This rearrangement joins TRBV6-5 to TRBJ1-5, with a tentative D call TRBD1 (5 bases). The CDR3 consists of 14 residues. Trimming left V 5 bases short and J 9 bases short, with 17 bases between. CDR1 and CDR2 (germline): MNHEY, SVGAGI.

The chain carries TRBV2 and TRBJ1-2; D possibly corresponds to TRBD1 (6 bases). CDR1 and CDR2 from the germline V gene are SNHLY and FYNNEI. V was shortened by 5 bases and J by 6 bases, with 16 bases between the two germline ends. This CDR3 is built from 14 residues. The CDR3, as DNA: TGTGCCAGCAGTCTAAGGAACAGGGAAAATGGCTACACCTTC. This translates into CASSLRNRENGYTF.

This chain links TRBV12-3 or TRBV12-4 with TRBJ2-7; 7 bases match TRBD1. CDR3 size: 13 residues. The V and J ends lost 6 bases and 3 bases, in that order; junction bases with no gene match: 5. CDR3 sequence: CASSATGSYEQYF. CDR3 sequence (DNA): TGTGCCAGCAGCGCGACAGGGAGCTACGAGCAGTACTTC.

The rearrangement uses TRBV7-2 and TRBJ2-4, with D perhaps matching TRBD1 (5 bases). The germline V and J ends were trimmed by 1 base and 0 bases, with 7 bases remaining between them. Per the germline V gene, CDR1 is SGHTA and CDR2 is FQGNSA. The CDR3 loop spans 15 amino acids. CDR3 protein: CASSLGQLAKNIQYF. The DNA for the CDR3 is TGTGCCAGCAGCTTAGGACAGCTAGCCAAAAACATTCAGTACTTC.

This chain connects TRBV18 to TRBJ2-1, with 14 positions matching TRBD2. V dropped 8 bases and J dropped 8; count of bases not matched to a gene: 8. Germline V CDR1 and CDR2: KGHSH, LQKENI. The CDR3 is 15 amino acids. In DNA form, the CDR3 reads TGTGCCAGCACCGTGACTAGCGGGGGGGCCGATGAGCAGTTCTTC. Translated, it gives CASTVTSGGADEQFF.

This clone was seen only once. The chain couples TRBV9 to TRBJ2-3; weak D call: TRBD2 (6 bases). The length of the CDR3 is 13 residues. Deletions cut 4 bases from V and 6 bases from J, with 12 bases between. Germline CDR1 reads SGDLS; CDR2 reads YYNGEE. CDR3 sequence: CASSTLAWDTQYF. DNA of the CDR3: TGTGCCAGCAGCACCCTAGCGTGGGATACGCAGTATTTT. The variable domain in full, with the rest retrieved from reference TRBV9 and TRBJ2-3, is DSGVTQTPKHLITATGQRVTLRCSPRSGDLSVYWYQQSLDQGLQFLIQYYNGEERAKGNILERFSAQQFPDLHSELNLSSLELGDSALYFCASSTLAWDTQYFGPGTRLTVL.

This clone was detected only a few times. This sequence joins TRBV27 and TRBJ2-3; 10 nucleotides match TRBD2. V dropped 2 bases and J dropped 2; count of bases not matched to a gene: 13. The CDR3 runs to 19 residues. Germline loops: CDR1 MNHEY, CDR2 SMNVEV (reference sequence). This chain's CDR3 is CASSLARRVAGGNTDTQYF. Here the CDR3 DNA reads TGTGCCAGCAGTTTAGCGAGGCGGGTAGCGGGAGGTAACACAGATACGCAGTATTTT.

This clone was observed a few times. V is TRBV28 and J is TRBJ1-1; D is unclear. The CDR3 length is 11 residues. V gave up 6 bases and J gave up 7 bases, with 9 bases separating them. Looked up from germline, CDR1 is MDHEN and CDR2 is SYDVKM. CDR3 bases: TGTGCCAGCAGGACGAGGAATGAAGCTTTCTTT. Its translation: CASRTRNEAFF.

The chain couples TRBV11-3 to TRBJ2-1, with D perhaps being TRBD1 or TRBD2 (5 bases each). CDR3 size: 12 residues. Germline lookup yields CDR1 SGHNT and CDR2 YENEEA. V was shortened by 4 bases and J by 9 bases, with 10 bases between the two germline ends. CDR3 DNA sequence: TGTGCCAGCAGCTCGGTGGGGGTTGAGCAGTTCTTC. This translates into CASSSVGVEQFF.

The chain has TRBV4-1 and TRBJ1-1, with 8 bases lining up with TRBD1. Per germline, CDR1 MGHRA and CDR2 YSYEKL. V was clipped by 0 bases and J by 4 bases; unmatched bases: 4. The CDR3 has 15 amino acids. The CDR3 sequence: CASSQDGTGITEAFF. The DNA for the CDR3 is TGCGCCAGCAGCCAAGACGGGACAGGAATCACTGAAGCTTTCTTT.

The rearrangement links TRBV3-1 (or the pseudogene TRBV3-2) to TRBJ1-2, with a possible D match to TRBD1 (6 bases). CDR3 length: 16 residues. The germline V gene has CDR1 LGHDT and CDR2 YNNKEL (reference sequence). The V and J ends lost 2 bases and 6 bases respectively, with 19 bases between them. The DNA for the CDR3 is TGTGCCAGCAGCCAACGAACTAAGACAGGAGTAAATGGCTACACCTTC. This sequence encodes CASSQRTKTGVNGYTF.

The V call is TRBV11-2, the J call TRBJ1-6, with D perhaps TRBD1 (5 bases). From germline, CDR1 is SGHAT and CDR2 FQNNGV. There are 14 residues in the CDR3. Trimming left V 0 bases short and J 11 bases short, with 11 bases between. CDR3 nucleotide sequence: TGTGCCAGCAGCTTAGAGGCAGGGTTGCCACCCCTCCACTTT. Residues: CASSLEAGLPPLHF. Complete variable domain (other parts from reference TRBV11-2 and TRBJ1-6): EAGVAQSPRYKIIEKRQSVAFWCNPISGHATLYWYQQILGQGPKLLIQFQNNGVVDDSQLPKDRFSAERLKGVDSTLKIQPAKLEDSAVYLCASSLEAGLPPLHFGNGTRLTVT.

This clone has a single count. V gene TRBV4-3 combines with J gene TRBJ2-1; a weak D match, TRBD2 (6 bases). CDR1 and CDR2 (germline): LGHNA, YSLEER. CDR3 length: 16 residues. Trimming took off 2 bases at V and 7 bases at J, with 18 bases between the two ends. This CDR3 reads CASSQTVARERNEQFF. The CDR3 coding sequence is TGCGCCAGCAGCCAAACCGTTGCGCGGGAAAGGAATGAGCAGTTCTTC.

The CDR3 here is CATSDPTDRQPGGYTF. The CDR3 nucleotides read TGTGCCACCAGTGATCCGACGGATCGGCAGCCGGGCGGCTACACCTTC. The chain combines TRBV24-1 with TRBJ1-2, with D unresolved. The CDR3 has 16 amino acids. V was shortened by 3 bases and J by 8 bases, with 21 bases between the two germline ends. Germline V gives CDR1 KGHDR, CDR2 SFDVKD.

The rearrangement joins TRBV19 to TRBJ2-4, with TRBD2 matching over 14 bases. Germline values: CDR1 LNHDA, CDR2 SQIVND (reference sequence). The CDR3 extends over 16 amino acids. Trimming removed 8 bases from V and 8 bases from J; junction bases left unmatched: 11. The CDR3 DNA reads as TGTGCCAGTTCGGGACTAGCGGGAGCGTTGAGGGACATTCAGTACTTC. This translates into CASSGLAGALRDIQYF.

This clone was detected only once. V gene TRBV27 combines with J gene TRBJ1-1, with D possibly being TRBD1 (5 bases). Trimming removed 7 bases at V and 4 bases at J, with 13 bases between. The CDR3 runs to 13 residues. Looked up from germline, CDR1 is MNHEY and CDR2 is SMNVEV (reference sequence). The CDR3 nucleotides are TGTGCCAGCACCGCCCGGGGGAGCACTGAAGCTTTCTTT. Translated, it gives CASTARGSTEAFF.

The chain recombines TRBV9 with TRBJ1-5; no firm D call. This CDR3 is 15 amino acids long. Germline CDR1 is SGDLS and CDR2 is YYNGEE. The germline V and J ends were trimmed by 0 bases and 2 bases, with 9 bases remaining between them. The CDR3, as DNA: TGTGCCAGCAGCGTAGTTGGGGAGGGCAATCAGCCCCAGCATTTT. It yields the protein CASSVVGEGNQPQHF.

J is TRBJ1-1 and V is TRBV3-1 (or the pseudogene TRBV3-2); D gene uncertain. V was cut by 4 bases and J by 0 bases, with 27 bases left in between. Germline assignment: CDR1 LGHDT and CDR2 YNNKEL (reference sequence). This CDR3 contains 20 residues. CDR3: CASSRKPPLLKRIMNTEAFF. For the CDR3, the DNA is TGTGCCAGCAGCCGTAAACCGCCTCTCCTGAAAAGGATCATGAACACTGAAGCTTTCTTT.